These T cell receptor beta chains were read from a single sample in a study of shared clonotypes between healthy human individuals. Clones were sequenced by immunoSEQ multiplex PCR, and TCRdb holds only the in-frame ones, with some missing. The sample yields more than 900,000 clones, around 78% seen once. The sequencing input was memory CD4+ T cells from PBMCs. Receptors originate from a man younger than 30 in good health. Some clones in this sample may be carry-over from other donors' samples. Each CDR3 is given with its conserved first and last residue. The order of the fields is D gene, V gene, J gene, clone size, CDR3 protein, CDR3 DNA. A D gene is named only where the DNA matches it firmly. Clone size is stated in some rows and not others, as once, few, many or a class when expanded.

-	TRBV7-2	TRBJ1-4	-	CASSSPDTTNEKLFF	TGTGCCAGCAGCTCTCCGGACACCACTAATGAAAAACTGTTTTTT
-	TRBV7-2	TRBJ1-2	-	CASSLGVMDGYTF	TGTGCCAGCAGCTTAGGGGTTATGGATGGCTACACCTTC
-	TRBV6-6	TRBJ1-5	-	CASRQEFTRINQPQHF	TGTGCCAGCAGGCAAGAGTTTACACGGATCAATCAGCCCCAGCATTTT
-	TRBV5-6	TRBJ1-1	-	CASSLDRLNTEAFF	TGTGCCAGCAGCTTGGACAGGCTAAACACTGAAGCTTTCTTT
-	TRBV6-1	TRBJ2-1	-	CASSGRQASSYNEQFF	TGTGCCAGCAGTGGAAGACAGGCGAGCTCCTACAATGAGCAGTTCTTC
TRBD1	TRBV6-5	TRBJ2-7	few	CASRTGRNYEQYF	TGTGCCAGCAGGACAGGGAGAAACTACGAGCAGTACTTC
-	TRBV7-2	TRBJ1-5	few	CASSYTGQINQPQHF	TGTGCCAGCAGTTATACAGGACAGATCAATCAGCCCCAGCATTTT
TRBD2	TRBV7-2	TRBJ2-3	few	CASSFRAGGPDTQYF	TGTGCCAGCAGCTTCCGAGCGGGAGGGCCAGATACGCAGTATTTT
-	TRBV28	TRBJ2-7	-	CASSDGWPGDSTYEQYF	TGTGCCAGCAGTGACGGGTGGCCAGGGGACTCAACCTACGAGCAGTACTTC
-	TRBV19	TRBJ2-5	-	CASAHGETQYF	TGTGCCAGTGCGCACGGGGAGACCCAGTACTTC